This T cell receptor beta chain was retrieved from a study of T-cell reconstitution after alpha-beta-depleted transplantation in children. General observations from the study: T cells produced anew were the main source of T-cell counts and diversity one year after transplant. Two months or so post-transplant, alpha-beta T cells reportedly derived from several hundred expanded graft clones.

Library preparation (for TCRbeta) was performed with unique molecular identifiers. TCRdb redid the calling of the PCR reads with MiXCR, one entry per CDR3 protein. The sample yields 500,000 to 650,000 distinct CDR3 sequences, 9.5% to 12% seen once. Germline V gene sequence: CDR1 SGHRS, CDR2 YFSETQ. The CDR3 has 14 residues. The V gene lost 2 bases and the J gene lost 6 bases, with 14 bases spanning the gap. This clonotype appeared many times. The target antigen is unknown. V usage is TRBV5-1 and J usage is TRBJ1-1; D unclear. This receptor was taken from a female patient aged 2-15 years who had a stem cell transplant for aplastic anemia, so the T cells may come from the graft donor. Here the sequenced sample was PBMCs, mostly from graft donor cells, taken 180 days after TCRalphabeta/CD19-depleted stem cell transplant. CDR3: CASSFHLHTPEAFF. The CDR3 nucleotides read TGCGCCAGCAGCTTCCACCTACACACCCCTGAAGCTTTCTTT. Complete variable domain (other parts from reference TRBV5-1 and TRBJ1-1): KAGVTQTPRYLIKTRGQQVTLSCSPISGHRSVSWYQQTPGQGLQFLFEYFSETQRNKGNFPGRFSGRQFSNSRSEMNVSTLELGDSALYLCASSFHLHTPEAFFGQGTRLTVV.